Reported below is one T cell receptor beta chain. Measured with immunoSEQ multiplex PCR; TCRdb has only the in-frame clones, and not every one. Of around 250,000 clones detected, approximately 80% appear once; the ten largest clones hold 14% to 15%. The sample originates from a study of blood T cell repertoires in COVID-19. Study summary: Sites across the United States, Italy and Spain contributed samples from acute and convalescent COVID-19. Sample material is recorded as cDNA or gDNA derived from T cells, B-cell-depleted T cells, or PBMCs.

This sequence was found in a man aged 40-49 years who had recovered from COVID-19. The sequenced sample was PBMCs or T cells enriched from blood (not recorded which).

CDR3 sequence: CASSFVSGDQPQHF. Here the CDR3 DNA reads TGTGCCAGCAGCTTCGTTAGCGGGGACCAGCCCCAGCATTTT. V gene TRBV7-2 combines with J gene TRBJ1-5; maybe TRBD1 (5 bases). There are 14 residues in the CDR3. Germline V lookup: CDR1 SGHTA, CDR2 FQGNSA. V dropped 3 bases and J dropped 7 bases, with 13 bases sitting between them.